The entry below gives a single TCR beta chain sequence along with its context. Some clones are missing from TCRdb's copy, which holds only in-frame ones; the method was immunoSEQ multiplex PCR. Of 300,000 to 350,000 clones in the sample, roughly 90% were seen once. Per the germline V gene, CDR1 is SGHRS and CDR2 is YFSETQ. CDR3 length: 14 amino acids. V lost 1 base and J 2 bases, leaving 9 bases between the germline ends. These data belong to a study of Ad26.COV2.S vaccination and SARS-CoV-2 variants. As for treatment: roughly 18 received Ad26.COV2.S at low or high dose, single or two shots; roughly five received placebo; per-sample allocation not given. Samples were taken on day 63 after the first vaccine or placebo injection.

The chain uses TRBV5-1 and TRBJ1-1; D gene ambiguous. The sequenced sample was peripheral blood, obtained in a trial of Ad26.COV2.S vaccine versus placebo. This sequence originates from a person between 18 and 65 years old who received the Ad26.COV2.S COVID-19 vaccine or a placebo. As DNA, the CDR3 is TGCGCCAGCAGCTTGAGGGATCTAAACACTGAAGCTTTCTTT. It yields the protein CASSLRDLNTEAFF. The whole variable domain, remainder taken from reference TRBV5-1 and TRBJ1-1, is KAGVTQTPRYLIKTRGQQVTLSCSPISGHRSVSWYQQTPGQGLQFLFEYFSETQRNKGNFPGRFSGRQFSNSRSEMNVSTLELGDSALYLCASSLRDLNTEAFFGQGTRLTVV.